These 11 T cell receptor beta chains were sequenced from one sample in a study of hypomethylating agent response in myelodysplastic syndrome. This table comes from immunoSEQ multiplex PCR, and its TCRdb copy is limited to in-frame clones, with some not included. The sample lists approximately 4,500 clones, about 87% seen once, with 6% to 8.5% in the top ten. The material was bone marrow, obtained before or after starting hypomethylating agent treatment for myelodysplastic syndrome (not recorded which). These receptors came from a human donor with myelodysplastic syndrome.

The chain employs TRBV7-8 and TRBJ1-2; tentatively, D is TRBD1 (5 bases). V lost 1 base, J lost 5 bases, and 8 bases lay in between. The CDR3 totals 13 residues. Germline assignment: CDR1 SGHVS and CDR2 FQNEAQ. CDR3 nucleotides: TGTGCCAGCAGCTTAGGGGGGTTTTATGGCTACACCTTC. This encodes CASSLGGFYGYTF.

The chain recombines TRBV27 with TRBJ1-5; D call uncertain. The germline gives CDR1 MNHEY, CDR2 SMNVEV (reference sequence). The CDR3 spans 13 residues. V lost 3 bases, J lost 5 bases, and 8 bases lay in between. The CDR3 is CASSLKEYQPQHF. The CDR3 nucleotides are TGTGCCAGCAGTTTGAAGGAGTATCAGCCCCAGCATTTT.

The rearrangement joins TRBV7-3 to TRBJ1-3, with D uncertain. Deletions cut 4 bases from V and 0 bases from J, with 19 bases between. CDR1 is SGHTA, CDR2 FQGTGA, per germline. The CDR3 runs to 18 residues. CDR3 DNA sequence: TGTGCCAGCAGCTCAATACCTCTTAGAGCCCGCTCTGGAAACACCATATATTTT. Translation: CASSSIPLRARSGNTIYF.

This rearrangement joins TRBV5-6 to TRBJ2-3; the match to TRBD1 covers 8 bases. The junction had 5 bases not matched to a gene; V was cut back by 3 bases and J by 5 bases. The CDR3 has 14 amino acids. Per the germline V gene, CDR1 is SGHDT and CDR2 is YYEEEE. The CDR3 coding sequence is TGTGCCAGCAGCTCCGACAGGGGCGGAGATACGCAGTATTTT. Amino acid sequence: CASSSDRGGDTQYF.

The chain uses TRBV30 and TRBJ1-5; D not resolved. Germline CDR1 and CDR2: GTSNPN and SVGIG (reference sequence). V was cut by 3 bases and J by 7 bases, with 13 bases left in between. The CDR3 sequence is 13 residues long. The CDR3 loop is CAWSRSGIQPQHF. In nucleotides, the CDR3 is TGTGCCTGGAGCCGCTCGGGGATCCAGCCCCAGCATTTT.

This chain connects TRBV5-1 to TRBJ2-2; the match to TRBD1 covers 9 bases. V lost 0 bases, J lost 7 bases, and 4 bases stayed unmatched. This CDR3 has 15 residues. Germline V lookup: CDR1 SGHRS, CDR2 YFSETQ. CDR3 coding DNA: TGCGCCAGCAGCTTGGGGGACAGGGCTATCGGGGAGCTGTTTTTT. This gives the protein CASSLGDRAIGELFF.

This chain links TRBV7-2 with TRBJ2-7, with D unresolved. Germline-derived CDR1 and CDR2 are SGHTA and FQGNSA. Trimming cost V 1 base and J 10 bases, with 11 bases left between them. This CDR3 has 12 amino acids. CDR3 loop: CASSLVSGLQYF. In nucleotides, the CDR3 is TGTGCCAGCAGCTTAGTATCGGGTTTACAGTACTTC.

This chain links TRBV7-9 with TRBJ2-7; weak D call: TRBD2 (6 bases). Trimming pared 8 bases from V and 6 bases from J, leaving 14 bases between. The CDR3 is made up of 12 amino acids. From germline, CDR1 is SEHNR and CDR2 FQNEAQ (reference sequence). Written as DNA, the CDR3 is TGTGCCAGCGGGATGGACGGGGGCGAGCAGTACTTC. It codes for CASGMDGGEQYF. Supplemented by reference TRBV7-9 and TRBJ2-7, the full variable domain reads DTGVSQNPRHKITKRGQNVTFRCDPISEHNRLYWYRQTLGQGPEFLTYFQNEAQLEKSRLLSDRFSAERPKGSFSTLEIQRTEQGDSAMYLCASGMDGGEQYFGPGTRLTVT.

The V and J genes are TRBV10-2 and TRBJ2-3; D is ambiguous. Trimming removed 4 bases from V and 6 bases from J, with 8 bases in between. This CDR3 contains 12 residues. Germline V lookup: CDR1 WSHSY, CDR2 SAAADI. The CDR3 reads CASSGVSDTQYF. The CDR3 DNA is TGCGCCAGCAGTGGGGTATCGGATACGCAGTATTTT.

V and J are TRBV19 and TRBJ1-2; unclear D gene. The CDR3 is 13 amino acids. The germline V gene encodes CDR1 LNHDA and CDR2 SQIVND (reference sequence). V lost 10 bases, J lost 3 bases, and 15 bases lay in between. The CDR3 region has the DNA TGTGCCACCAGTATCGGGGTAGACTATGGCTACACCTTC. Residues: CATSIGVDYGYTF.

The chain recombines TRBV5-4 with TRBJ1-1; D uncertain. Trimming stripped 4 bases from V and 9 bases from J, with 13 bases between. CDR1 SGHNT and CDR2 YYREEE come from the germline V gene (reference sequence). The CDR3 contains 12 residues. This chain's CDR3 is CASSLGGRQAFF. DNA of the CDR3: TGTGCCAGCAGCCTGGGAGGGCGCCAAGCTTTCTTT.